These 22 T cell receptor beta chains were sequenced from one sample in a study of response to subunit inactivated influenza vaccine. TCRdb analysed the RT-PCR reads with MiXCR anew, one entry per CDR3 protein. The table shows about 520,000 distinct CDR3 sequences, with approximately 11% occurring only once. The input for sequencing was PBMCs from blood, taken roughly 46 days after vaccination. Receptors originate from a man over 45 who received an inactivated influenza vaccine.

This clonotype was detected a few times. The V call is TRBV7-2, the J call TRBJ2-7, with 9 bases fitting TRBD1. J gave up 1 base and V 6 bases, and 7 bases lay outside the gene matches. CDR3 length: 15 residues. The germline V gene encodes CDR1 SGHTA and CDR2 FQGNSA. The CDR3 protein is CASRRAGTGSYEQYF. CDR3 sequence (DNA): TGTGCCAGCAGACGGGCCGGGACAGGGTCCTACGAGCAGTACTTC.

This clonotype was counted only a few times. CDR3 DNA: TGTGCCAGCAGTTACTCCGGGAACCATCAGCCCCAGCATTTT. Translated: CASSYSGNHQPQHF. V usage is TRBV12-3 or TRBV12-4 and J usage is TRBJ1-5; D gene unclear. The CDR3 has 14 residues. The V and J ends lost 4 bases and 5 bases respectively, with 12 bases between them.

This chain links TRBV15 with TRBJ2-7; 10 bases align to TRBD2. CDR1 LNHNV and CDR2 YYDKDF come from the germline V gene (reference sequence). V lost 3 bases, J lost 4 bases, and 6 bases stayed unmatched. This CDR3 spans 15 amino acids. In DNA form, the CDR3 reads TGTGCCACCAGCAGTCCCACTAGCGGGATGTACGAGCAGTACTTC. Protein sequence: CATSSPTSGMYEQYF.

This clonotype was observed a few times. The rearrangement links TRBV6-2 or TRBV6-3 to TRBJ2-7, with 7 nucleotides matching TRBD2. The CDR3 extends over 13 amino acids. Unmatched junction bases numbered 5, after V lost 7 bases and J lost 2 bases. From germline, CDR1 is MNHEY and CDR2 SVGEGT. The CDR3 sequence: CASTRTRAYEQYF. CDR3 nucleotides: TGTGCCAGCACAAGGACTAGAGCCTACGAGCAGTACTTC.

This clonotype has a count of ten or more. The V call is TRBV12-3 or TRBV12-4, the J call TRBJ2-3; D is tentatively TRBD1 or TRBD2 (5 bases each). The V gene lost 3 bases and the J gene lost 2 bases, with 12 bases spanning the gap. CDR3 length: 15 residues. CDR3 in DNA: TGTGCCAGCAGTTTCGGGGACCCCTACACAGATACGCAGTATTTT. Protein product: CASSFGDPYTDTQYF.

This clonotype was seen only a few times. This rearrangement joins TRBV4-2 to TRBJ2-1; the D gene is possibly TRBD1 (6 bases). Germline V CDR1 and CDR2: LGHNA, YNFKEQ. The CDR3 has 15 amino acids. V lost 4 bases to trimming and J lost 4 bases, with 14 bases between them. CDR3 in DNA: TGTGCCAGCAGCCGACAGGCGGACGGGTACAATGAGCAGTTCTTC. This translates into CASSRQADGYNEQFF.

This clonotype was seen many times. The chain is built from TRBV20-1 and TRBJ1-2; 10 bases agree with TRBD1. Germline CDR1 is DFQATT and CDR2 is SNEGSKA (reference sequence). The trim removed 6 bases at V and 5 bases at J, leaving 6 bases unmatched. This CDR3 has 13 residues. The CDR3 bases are TGCAGTGCCCCCGGACAGGGGGATTATGGCTACACCTTC. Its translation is CSAPGQGDYGYTF.

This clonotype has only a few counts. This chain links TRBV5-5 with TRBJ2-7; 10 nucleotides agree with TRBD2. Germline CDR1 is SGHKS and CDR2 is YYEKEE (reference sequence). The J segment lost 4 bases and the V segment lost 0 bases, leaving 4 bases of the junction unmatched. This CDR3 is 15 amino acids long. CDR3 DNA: TGTGCCAGCAGCTTGGATCTAGCGGGAGCGTACGAGCAGTACTTC. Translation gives CASSLDLAGAYEQYF.

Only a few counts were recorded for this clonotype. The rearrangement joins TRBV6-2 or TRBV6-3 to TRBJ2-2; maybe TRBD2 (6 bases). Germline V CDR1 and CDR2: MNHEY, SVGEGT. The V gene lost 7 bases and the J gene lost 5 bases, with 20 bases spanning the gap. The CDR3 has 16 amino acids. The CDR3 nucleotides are TGTGCCAGCATATCTTTGTTTTCGAGCGGGACCGGGGAGCTGTTTTTT. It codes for CASISLFSSGTGELFF.

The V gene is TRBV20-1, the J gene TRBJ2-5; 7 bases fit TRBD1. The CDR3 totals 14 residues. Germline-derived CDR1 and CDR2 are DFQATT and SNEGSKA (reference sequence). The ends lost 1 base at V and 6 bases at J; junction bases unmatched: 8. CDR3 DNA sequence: TGCAGTGCTAGAGTAGGACAGGCGACCCAGACCCAGTACTTC. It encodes CSARVGQATQTQYF.

CDR3 sequence reads: CASSQVMGGTEAFF. The CDR3 region has the DNA TGTGCCAGCAGCCAGGTTATGGGGGGCACTGAAGCTTTCTTT. V is TRBV3-1 and J is TRBJ1-1; D perhaps matches TRBD1 (5 bases). Looked up from germline, CDR1 is LGHDT and CDR2 is YNNKEL (reference sequence). V was cut by 3 bases and J by 4 bases, with 12 bases left in between. The CDR3 has 14 residues.

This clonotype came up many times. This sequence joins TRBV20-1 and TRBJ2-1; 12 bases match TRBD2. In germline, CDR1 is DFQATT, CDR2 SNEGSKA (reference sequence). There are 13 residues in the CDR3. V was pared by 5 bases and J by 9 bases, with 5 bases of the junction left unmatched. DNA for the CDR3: TGCAGTGCTCCACTAGCGGGAGGCGGTGAGCAGTTCTTC. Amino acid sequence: CSAPLAGGGEQFF.

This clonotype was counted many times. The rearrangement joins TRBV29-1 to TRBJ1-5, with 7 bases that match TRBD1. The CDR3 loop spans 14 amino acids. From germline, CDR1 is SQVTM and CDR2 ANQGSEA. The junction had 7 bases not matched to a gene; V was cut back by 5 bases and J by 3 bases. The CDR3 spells CSVSAGTDNQPQHF. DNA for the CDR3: TGCAGCGTTTCAGCCGGGACAGACAATCAGCCCCAGCATTTT. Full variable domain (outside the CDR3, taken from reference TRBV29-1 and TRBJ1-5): SAVISQKPSRDICQRGTSLTIQCQVDSQVTMMFWYRQQPGQSLTLIATANQGSEATYESGFVIDKFPISRPNLTFSTLTVSNMSPEDSSIYLCSVSAGTDNQPQHFGDGTRLSIL.

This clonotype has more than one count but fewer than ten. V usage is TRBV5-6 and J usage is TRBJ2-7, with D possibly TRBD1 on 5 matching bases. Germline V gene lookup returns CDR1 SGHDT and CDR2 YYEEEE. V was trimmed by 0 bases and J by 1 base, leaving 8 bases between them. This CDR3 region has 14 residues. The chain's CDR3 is CASSLDQGSYEQYF. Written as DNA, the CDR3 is TGTGCCAGCAGCTTGGATCAGGGTTCCTACGAGCAGTACTTC.

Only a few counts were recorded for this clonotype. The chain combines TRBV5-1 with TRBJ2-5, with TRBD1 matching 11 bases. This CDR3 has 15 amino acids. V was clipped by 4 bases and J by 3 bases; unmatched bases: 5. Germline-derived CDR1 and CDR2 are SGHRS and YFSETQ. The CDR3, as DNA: TGCGCCAGCAGCCACGGACAGGGGGCTGAAGAGACCCAGTACTTC. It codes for CASSHGQGAEETQYF.

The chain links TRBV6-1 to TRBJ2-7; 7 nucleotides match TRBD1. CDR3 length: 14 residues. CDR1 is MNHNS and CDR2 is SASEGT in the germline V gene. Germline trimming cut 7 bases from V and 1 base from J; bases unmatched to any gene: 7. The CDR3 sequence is CASTSWTGSYEQYF. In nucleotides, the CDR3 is TGTGCCAGCACCTCATGGACAGGATCCTACGAGCAGTACTTC.

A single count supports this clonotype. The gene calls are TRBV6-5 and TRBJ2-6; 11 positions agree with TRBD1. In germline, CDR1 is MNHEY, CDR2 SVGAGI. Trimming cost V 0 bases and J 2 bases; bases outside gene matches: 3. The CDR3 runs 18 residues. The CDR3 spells CASSYSTDRGPGANVLTF. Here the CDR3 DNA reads TGTGCCAGCAGTTACTCGACGGACAGGGGGCCTGGGGCCAACGTCCTGACTTTC.

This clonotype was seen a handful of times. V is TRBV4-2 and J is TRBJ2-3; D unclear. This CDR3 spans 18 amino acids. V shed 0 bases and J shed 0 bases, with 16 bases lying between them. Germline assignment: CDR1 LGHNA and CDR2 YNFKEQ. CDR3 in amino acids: CASSQESKSLPSTDTQYF. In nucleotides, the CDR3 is TGTGCCAGCAGCCAAGAATCGAAAAGCTTACCTAGCACAGATACGCAGTATTTT.

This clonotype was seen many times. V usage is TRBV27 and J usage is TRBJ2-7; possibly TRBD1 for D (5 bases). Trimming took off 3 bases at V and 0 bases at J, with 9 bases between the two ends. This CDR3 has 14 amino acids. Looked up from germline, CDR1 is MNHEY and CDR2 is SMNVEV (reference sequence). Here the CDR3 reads CASSFSDNSYEQYF. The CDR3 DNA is TGTGCCAGCAGTTTTTCGGACAACTCCTACGAGCAGTACTTC.

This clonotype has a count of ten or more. CDR3 nucleotides: TGTGCCATCAGAGAAGACCTTAGCTCTGAAGCTTTCTTT. The encoded protein is CAIREDLSSEAFF. The V and J genes are TRBV10-3 and TRBJ1-1; D gene unclear. The CDR3 is 13 amino acids. CDR1 is ENHRY and CDR2 is SYGVKD in the germline V gene. The V end lost 6 bases, the J end lost 6 bases, and 14 bases lay between the germline ends.

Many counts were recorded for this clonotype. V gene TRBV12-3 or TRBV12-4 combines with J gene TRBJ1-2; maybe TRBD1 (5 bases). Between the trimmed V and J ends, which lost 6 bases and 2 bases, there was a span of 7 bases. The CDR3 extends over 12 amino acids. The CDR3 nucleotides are TGTGCCAGCAGACGGGACAACTATGGCTACACCTTC. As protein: CASRRDNYGYTF.

DNA of the CDR3: TGTGCCAGCAGTGAACAGGGACAGGTTGATCAGCCCCAGCATTTT. Protein: CASSEQGQVDQPQHF. The chain links TRBV6-1 to TRBJ1-5; 8 positions match TRBD1. Per the germline V gene, CDR1 is MNHNS and CDR2 is SASEGT. Trimming removed 2 bases from V and 5 bases from J; junction bases left unmatched: 5. The CDR3 is 15 residues long.